This T cell receptor (beta chain) was profiled in a study of T cell responses to AZD1222 COVID-19 vaccine. Study-level findings and limits: Variant regions that are unmutated are reportedly the target of nearly half of spike-specific TCRs.

CDR3 length: 13 residues. In germline, CDR1 is GTSNPN, CDR2 SVGIG (reference sequence). Losses at the gene ends were 5 bases for V and 5 bases for J; bases not matched to a gene: 4. Produced via immunoSEQ multiplex PCR; TCRdb's table is partial and in-frame only. The sample lists roughly 120,000 clones, nearly 90% seen once, with around 3% in the top ten. With regard to this clone: What it binds is not known.

This clonotype originated in an adult in good health. Specimen: peripheral blood, collected on day 0 of AZD1222 vaccination. The chain couples TRBV30 to TRBJ1-4, with TRBD1 matching over 8 bases. CDR3 nucleotides: TGTGCCTGGGAGACAGGGGTCAATGAAAAACTGTTTTTT. Amino acid sequence: CAWETGVNEKLFF. The variable domain in full, with the rest retrieved from reference TRBV30 and TRBJ1-4, is SQTIHQWPATLVQPVGSPLSLECTVEGTSNPNLYWYRQAAGRGLQLLFYSVGIGQISSEVPQNLSASRPQDRQFILSSKKLLLSDSGFYLCAWETGVNEKLFFGSGTQLSVL.